These 16 T cell receptor beta chains share one sample of origin, sequenced in a study of OX40 agonist ivuxolimab in advanced cancers. The repertoire was sequenced with immunoSEQ multiplex PCR; TCRdb's copy has only in-frame clones and lacks some. Here the sample spans more than 9,000 clones, 60% to 85% being singletons. The starting material was CD4+ or CD8+ T cells sorted from blood, obtained in a trial of the OX40 agonist ivuxolimab. The receptors come from an adult with an advanced solid tumor such as melanoma, head and neck, liver or kidney cancer.

This chain connects TRBV4-2 to TRBJ2-7; 11 nucleotides align to TRBD2. CDR3 length: 14 residues. V gave up 5 bases and J gave up 3 bases; unmatched junction bases: 3. Per the germline V gene, CDR1 is LGHNA and CDR2 is YNFKEQ. CDR3 region: CASSETSGVYEQYF. The CDR3 region has the DNA TGTGCCAGCAGCGAGACTAGCGGGGTCTACGAGCAGTACTTC.

V usage is TRBV11-2 and J usage is TRBJ1-2; D may be TRBD1 (6 bases). The ends were cut back, 1 base at V and 4 bases at J, with 10 bases in the middle. Germline V gene lookup returns CDR1 SGHAT and CDR2 FQNNGV. This CDR3 has 14 residues. The CDR3 DNA follows: TGTGCCAGCAGCTTAGGTGACAGGATCTATGGCTACACCTTC. This codes for CASSLGDRIYGYTF. The full variable domain, completed using reference TRBV11-2 and TRBJ1-2, is EAGVAQSPRYKIIEKRQSVAFWCNPISGHATLYWYQQILGQGPKLLIQFQNNGVVDDSQLPKDRFSAERLKGVDSTLKIQPAKLEDSAVYLCASSLGDRIYGYTFGSGTRLTVV.

This chain joins TRBV5-4 and TRBJ2-5; D tentatively fits TRBD1 or TRBD2 (5 bases each). The V and J ends lost 4 bases and 0 bases respectively, with 16 bases between them. The CDR3 runs 16 residues. Per the germline V gene, CDR1 is SGHNT and CDR2 is YYREEE (reference sequence). The CDR3 DNA reads TGTGCCAGCAGCCCTCCGGGGCTAGCCAACCAAGAGACCCAGTACTTC. Protein sequence: CASSPPGLANQETQYF.

This rearrangement joins TRBV27 to TRBJ2-5, with TRBD1 matching over 7 bases. This CDR3 spans 16 amino acids. Trimming cost V 3 bases and J 5 bases; bases outside gene matches: 12. Per germline, CDR1 MNHEY and CDR2 SMNVEV (reference sequence). The CDR3: CASSFSRGIGRETQYF. CDR3 coding DNA: TGTGCCAGCAGTTTCTCCAGGGGGATAGGGCGGGAGACCCAGTACTTC.

This chain connects TRBV27 to TRBJ2-3; 12 bases are a match to TRBD2. Trimming removed 4 bases from V and 3 bases from J; junction bases left unmatched: 11. Germline values: CDR1 MNHEY, CDR2 SMNVEV (reference sequence). The CDR3 loop spans 18 amino acids. The CDR3 sequence is CASSSYAPTSGRTDTQYF. The DNA of the CDR3 is TGTGCCAGCAGTTCGTACGCCCCGACTAGCGGGAGAACAGATACGCAGTATTTT.

This clone is labeled medium-sized. This chain joins TRBV5-1 and TRBJ1-2; D unclear. The germline V gene encodes CDR1 SGHRS and CDR2 YFSETQ. This CDR3 contains 17 residues. The V and J ends lost 2 bases and 0 bases respectively, with 17 bases between them. This CDR3 reads CASSFAWLETANYGYTF. CDR3 coding DNA: TGCGCCAGCAGCTTTGCTTGGCTGGAGACCGCTAACTATGGCTACACCTTC. Variable domain in full (rest from reference TRBV5-1 and TRBJ1-2): KAGVTQTPRYLIKTRGQQVTLSCSPISGHRSVSWYQQTPGQGLQFLFEYFSETQRNKGNFPGRFSGRQFSNSRSEMNVSTLELGDSALYLCASSFAWLETANYGYTFGSGTRLTVV.

This rearrangement joins TRBV7-9 to TRBJ2-1; TRBD1 aligns across 7 bases. V lost 10 bases, J lost 3 bases, and 6 bases stayed unmatched. CDR1 SEHNR and CDR2 FQNEAQ come from the germline V gene (reference sequence). CDR3 length: 13 amino acids. The CDR3 DNA sequence: TGTGCCACTCTCCGGGACAGCTACAATGAGCAGTTCTTC. It codes for CATLRDSYNEQFF.

The V call is TRBV28, the J call TRBJ1-4, with 9 nucleotides matching TRBD1. The length of the CDR3 is 13 residues. Germline V CDR1 and CDR2: MDHEN, SYDVKM. The CDR3 loop reads CDRQGDSNEKLFF. As DNA, the CDR3 is TGTGACAGACAGGGGGACTCTAATGAAAAACTGTTTTTT.

This chain links TRBV6-6 with TRBJ2-7; TRBD2 aligns across 9 bases. J gave up 4 bases and V 2 bases, and 6 bases lay outside the gene matches. This CDR3 has 15 residues. Germline values: CDR1 MNHNY, CDR2 SVGAGI (reference sequence). CDR3 sequence (DNA): TGTGCCAGCAGTTACCCGGGTAGCGGGAGATACGAGCAGTACTTC. Its protein is CASSYPGSGRYEQYF.

J is TRBJ2-1 and V is TRBV27, with TRBD2 matching 8 bases. V lost 2 bases to trimming and J lost 4 bases; unmatched junction nucleotides: 19. Germline CDR1 MNHEY, CDR2 SMNVEV (reference sequence). CDR3 length equals 20 residues. The CDR3 spells CASSLGGLVSSKSVYNEQFF. In nucleotides, the CDR3 is TGTGCCAGCAGTTTAGGGGGACTAGTTTCGTCTAAATCGGTATACAATGAGCAGTTCTTC.

The rearrangement joins TRBV6-5 to TRBJ2-1; TRBD2 is a possible D gene (5 bases). Germline V gene data show CDR1 as MNHEY and CDR2 as SVGAGI. The V and J ends lost 2 bases and 2 bases respectively, with 7 bases between them. The CDR3 loop spans 14 amino acids. The CDR3 loop is CASSYEGAYNEQFF. In DNA form, the CDR3 reads TGTGCCAGCAGTTACGAGGGAGCCTACAATGAGCAGTTCTTC.

This chain uses TRBV29-1 with TRBJ2-1; 8 bases are a match to TRBD2. In germline, CDR1 is SQVTM, CDR2 ANQGSEA. The CDR3 is 15 residues long. V lost 7 bases, J lost 3 bases, and 11 bases stayed unmatched. The chain's CDR3 is CSAEGLAGFYNEQFF. CDR3 bases: TGCAGCGCCGAAGGGCTAGCGGGCTTCTACAATGAGCAGTTCTTC.

The chain links TRBV7-8 to TRBJ1-5; TRBD1 is a possible D gene (5 bases). The CDR3 consists of 12 residues. V was cut by 5 bases and J by 7 bases, with 9 bases left in between. The germline CDR1 and CDR2 sequences are SGHVS and FQNEAQ. The CDR3 region is CASSPGMQPQHF. As DNA, the CDR3 is TGTGCCAGCAGCCCAGGGATGCAGCCCCAGCATTTT.

This rearrangement joins TRBV27 to TRBJ1-3; D remains ambiguous. The CDR3 contains 14 residues. Trimming pared 3 bases from V and 0 bases from J, leaving 6 bases between. CDR1 and CDR2 from the germline V gene are MNHEY and SMNVEV (reference sequence). CDR3 DNA sequence: TGTGCCAGCAGTTTGGGAGGCTCTGGAAACACCATATATTTT. Encoded protein: CASSLGGSGNTIYF.

CDR3 sequence reads: CAWSRTGPTEAFF. The CDR3 region has the DNA TGTGCCTGGAGTCGGACAGGGCCCACTGAAGCTTTCTTT. The chain links TRBV30 to TRBJ1-1, with 8 bases matching TRBD1. Per the germline V gene, CDR1 is GTSNPN and CDR2 is SVGIG (reference sequence). J lost 4 bases, V lost 2 bases, and 3 bases had no gene match. The CDR3 extends over 13 amino acids.

The chain has TRBV9 and TRBJ2-5; possible D gene TRBD1, 5 bases. Trimming cost V 5 bases and J 0 bases, with 5 bases left between them. This CDR3 is built from 12 residues. Germline V lookup: CDR1 SGDLS, CDR2 YYNGEE. The CDR3 DNA sequence: TGTGCCAGCAGGGACAACCAAGAGACCCAGTACTTC. This gives the protein CASRDNQETQYF. The whole variable domain, filled in from reference TRBV9 and TRBJ2-5, reads DSGVTQTPKHLITATGQRVTLRCSPRSGDLSVYWYQQSLDQGLQFLIQYYNGEERAKGNILERFSAQQFPDLHSELNLSSLELGDSALYFCASRDNQETQYFGPGTRLLVL.